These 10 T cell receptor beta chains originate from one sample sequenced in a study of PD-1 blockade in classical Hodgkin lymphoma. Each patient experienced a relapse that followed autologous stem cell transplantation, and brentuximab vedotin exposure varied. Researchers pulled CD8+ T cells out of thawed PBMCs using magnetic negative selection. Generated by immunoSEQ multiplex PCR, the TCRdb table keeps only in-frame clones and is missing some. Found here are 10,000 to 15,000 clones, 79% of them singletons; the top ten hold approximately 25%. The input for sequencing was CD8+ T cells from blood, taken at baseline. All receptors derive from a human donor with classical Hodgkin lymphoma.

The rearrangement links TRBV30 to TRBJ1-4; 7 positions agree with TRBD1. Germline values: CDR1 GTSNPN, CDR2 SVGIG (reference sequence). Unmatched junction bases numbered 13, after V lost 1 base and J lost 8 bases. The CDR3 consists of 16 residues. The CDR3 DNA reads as TGTGCCTGGAGTGGCGAAGGCAGGGGGTTACGGGAAAAACTGTTTTTT. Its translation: CAWSGEGRGLREKLFF.

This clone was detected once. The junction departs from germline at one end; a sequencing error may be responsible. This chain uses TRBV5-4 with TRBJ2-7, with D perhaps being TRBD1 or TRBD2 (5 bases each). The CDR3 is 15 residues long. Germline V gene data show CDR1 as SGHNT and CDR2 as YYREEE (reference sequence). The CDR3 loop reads CASSQDRTGPYEQYF. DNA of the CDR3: TGCGCCAGCAGCCAAGATCGCACGGGGCCCTACGAGCAGTACTTC.

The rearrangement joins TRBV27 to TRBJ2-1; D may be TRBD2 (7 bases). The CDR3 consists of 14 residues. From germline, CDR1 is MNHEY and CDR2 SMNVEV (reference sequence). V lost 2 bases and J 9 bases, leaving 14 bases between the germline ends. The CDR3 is CASSLSGGASEQFF. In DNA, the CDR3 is TGTGCCAGCAGTTTAAGTGGGGGGGCGTCTGAGCAGTTCTTC.

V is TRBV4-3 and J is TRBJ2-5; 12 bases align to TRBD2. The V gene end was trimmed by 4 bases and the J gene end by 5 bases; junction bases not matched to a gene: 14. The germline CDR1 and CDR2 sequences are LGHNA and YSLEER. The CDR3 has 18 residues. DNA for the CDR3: TGCGCCAGCAGCCCAGGACTAGCGGGGATCCACGGGGGTGAGACCCAGTACTTC. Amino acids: CASSPGLAGIHGGETQYF.

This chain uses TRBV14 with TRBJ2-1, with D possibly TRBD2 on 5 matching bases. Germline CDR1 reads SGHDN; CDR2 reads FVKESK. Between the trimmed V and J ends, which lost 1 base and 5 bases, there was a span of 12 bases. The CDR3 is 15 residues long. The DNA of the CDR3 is TGTGCCAGCAGCCAAGGAGGGTATATGGACAATGAGCAGTTCTTC. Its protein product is CASSQGGYMDNEQFF.

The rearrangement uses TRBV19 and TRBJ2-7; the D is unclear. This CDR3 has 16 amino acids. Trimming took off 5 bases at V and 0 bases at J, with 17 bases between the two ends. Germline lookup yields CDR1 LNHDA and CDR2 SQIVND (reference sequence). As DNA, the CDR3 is TGTGCCAGTAGTGGAGAGACTCCCAGCTACTCCTACGAGCAGTACTTC. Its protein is CASSGETPSYSYEQYF.

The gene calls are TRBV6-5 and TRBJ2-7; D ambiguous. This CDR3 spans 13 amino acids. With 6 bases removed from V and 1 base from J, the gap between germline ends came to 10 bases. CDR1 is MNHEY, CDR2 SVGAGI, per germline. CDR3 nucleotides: TGTGCCAGCAGCGAGGATGGATCCTACGAGCAGTACTTC. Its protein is CASSEDGSYEQYF.

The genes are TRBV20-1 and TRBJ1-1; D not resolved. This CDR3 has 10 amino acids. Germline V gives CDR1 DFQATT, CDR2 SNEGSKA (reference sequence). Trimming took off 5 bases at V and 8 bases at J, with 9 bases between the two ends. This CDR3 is CSAYPGEAFF. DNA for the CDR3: TGCAGTGCTTATCCCGGGGAAGCTTTCTTT.

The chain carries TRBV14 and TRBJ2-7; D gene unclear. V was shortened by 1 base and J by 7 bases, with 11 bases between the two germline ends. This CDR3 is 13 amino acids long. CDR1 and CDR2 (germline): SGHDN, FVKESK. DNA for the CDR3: TGTGCCAGCAGCCAAGTATGGGAAAGGGAGCAGTACTTC. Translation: CASSQVWEREQYF.

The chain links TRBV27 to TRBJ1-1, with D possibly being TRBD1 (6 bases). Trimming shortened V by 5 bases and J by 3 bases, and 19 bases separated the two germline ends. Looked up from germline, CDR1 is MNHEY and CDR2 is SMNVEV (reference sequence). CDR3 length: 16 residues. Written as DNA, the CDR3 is TGTGCCAGCAGTCCAACCCCCGGGACATTAGACACTGAAGCTTTCTTT. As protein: CASSPTPGTLDTEAFF.